This paragraph reports one T cell receptor (beta chain). What it binds is unknown. This sample stems from a study of shared clonotypes between healthy human individuals. Notes on the study in general: Read depth was anticipated to influence clonotype sharing among donors.

Data came from immunoSEQ multiplex PCR; TCRdb stores just in-frame clones and leaves some out. The sample lists 2,500,000 or so clones, 90% to 95% occurring once. The CDR3 runs 14 residues. Germline CDR1 is MDHEN and CDR2 is SYDVKM. Deletions cut 6 bases from V and 0 bases from J, with 9 bases between. This clonotype was sampled from a man between 18 and 29 years old in good health. Some clones in this sample may be carry-over from other donors' samples. The chain employs TRBV28 and TRBJ1-5; D not certain. The sequencing sample was made of naive CD4+ T cells from PBMCs. Subset of the sample: CD45RA+ positively selected. This CDR3 reads CASRVRLSNQPQHF. CDR3 DNA sequence: TGTGCCAGCAGGGTCAGGCTTAGCAATCAGCCCCAGCATTTT.